This T cell receptor beta chain came from a study of monozygotic twins with inflammatory bowel disease. Germline values: CDR1 SNHLY, CDR2 FYNNEI. The CDR3 consists of 14 residues. Through template switching, UMIs that included a 6-nucleotide sample barcode were added. TCRdb reprocessed the 5' RACE reads, keeping one entry per CDR3 protein, no DNA. The repertoire table contains about 330,000 distinct CDR3 sequences. Sequencing was done on a sample of blood. The chain is built from TRBV2 and TRBJ2-7. This receptor was obtained from a human donor with ulcerative colitis or Crohn's disease, or a healthy co-twin of an affected twin (not recorded which). CDR3 residues: CASSYDGTFYEQYF.